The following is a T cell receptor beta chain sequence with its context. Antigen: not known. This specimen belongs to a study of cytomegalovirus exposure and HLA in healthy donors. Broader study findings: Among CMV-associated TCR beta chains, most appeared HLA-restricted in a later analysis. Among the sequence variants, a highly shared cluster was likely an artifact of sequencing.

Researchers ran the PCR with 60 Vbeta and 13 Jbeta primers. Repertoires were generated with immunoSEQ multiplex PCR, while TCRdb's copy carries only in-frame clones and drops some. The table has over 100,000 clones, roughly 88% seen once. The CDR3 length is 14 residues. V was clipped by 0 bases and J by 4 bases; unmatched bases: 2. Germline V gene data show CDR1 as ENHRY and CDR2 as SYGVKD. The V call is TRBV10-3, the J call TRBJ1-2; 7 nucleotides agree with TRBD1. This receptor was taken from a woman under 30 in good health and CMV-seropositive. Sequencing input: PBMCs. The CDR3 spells CAISESKGAYGYTF. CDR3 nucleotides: TGTGCCATCAGTGAGTCAAAGGGGGCCTATGGCTACACCTTC.